This TCR beta chain was retrieved from a study of T cell clonality in common variable immunodeficiency. General study results and limits: Common variable immunodeficiency TCR beta sequences reportedly had fewer deletions and N-nucleotide insertions.

For this clone: Its specificity is unknown. The CDR3 end falls 3 residues outside the read, so it is completed with the germline J gene.

Clones were read by immunoSEQ multiplex PCR, and TCRdb kept only the in-frame ones, dropping some. Sampling found roughly 70,000 clones, none seen once. The germline CDR1 and CDR2 sequences are SGHRS and YFSETQ. Trimming removed 4 bases from V and 4 bases from J; junction bases left unmatched: 8. The length of the CDR3 is 15 residues. The rearrangement links TRBV5-1 to TRBJ2-3, with 8 nucleotides matching TRBD1. Sequenced input: peripheral blood mononuclear cells. The sequence was obtained from a person between 18 and 75 years old in good health. The sequenced part of the CDR3 DNA is TGCGCCAGCAGCCGCGAGGACAGGGTATCAGATACG. The encoded protein is CASSREDRVSDT. The full CDR3 sequence reads CASSREDRVSDTQYF.